This TCR beta chain comes out of a study of spatial heterogeneity in lung cancer. Study-wide background: Compared with alpha-chain sequences, beta-chain sequences were consistently detected in greater numbers.

The CDR3 is 15 residues long. Germline trimming cut 5 bases from V and 6 bases from J; bases unmatched to any gene: 9. Germline loops: CDR1 KGHSH, CDR2 LQKENI. TCRdb redid the calling of the 5' RACE reads with MiXCR, one entry per CDR3 protein. This table has some 37,000 distinct CDR3 sequences, around 5.2% appearing once. This sample's time point: sample taken at primary tumor resection. Unsorted tumor, nontumor lung tissue or cryopreserved PBMC supplied the whole RNA. The input for sequencing was PBMCs, taken at surgery. This receptor was obtained from a female donor with early-stage non-small cell lung cancer. V and J are TRBV18 and TRBJ1-4; 7 bases fit TRBD1. This CDR3 reads CASSASTGSDEKLFF. The CDR3 DNA reads as TGTGCCAGCTCAGCATCGACAGGGTCGGATGAAAAACTGTTTTTT.